The 7 T cell receptor beta chains in this list originate from one sample, sequenced in a study of technical replicates of blood from several donors. Generated by immunoSEQ multiplex PCR, the TCRdb table keeps only in-frame clones and is missing some. Of around 72,000 clones listed, 90% to 95% are singletons. The sample taken for sequencing was T cells isolated from PBMCs. The receptors shown here come from a human donor in good health. Some clones in this sample may be carry-over from other donors' samples.

The chain couples TRBV19 to TRBJ2-2; 9 bases line up with TRBD1. The germline V gene has CDR1 LNHDA and CDR2 SQIVND (reference sequence). The CDR3 runs 13 residues. Trimming took 7 bases from V and 7 from J; bases not matched to a gene: 4. For the CDR3, the DNA is TGTGCCAGTATGGGGACAGGGTACGGGGAGCTGTTTTTT. It encodes CASMGTGYGELFF.

The chain uses TRBV11-3 and TRBJ1-2; TRBD1 agrees at 10 bases. The germline gives CDR1 SGHNT, CDR2 YENEEA. V lost 0 bases, J lost 4 bases, and 5 bases stayed unmatched. The CDR3 sequence is 16 residues long. The CDR3 coding sequence is TGTGCCAGCAGCTTAGATCAACGGACAGGGGGCTATGGCTACACCTTC. It translates to CASSLDQRTGGYGYTF.

J is TRBJ2-3 and V is TRBV10-1; 11 nucleotides agree with TRBD2. This CDR3 spans 15 amino acids. CDR1 and CDR2 from the germline V gene are WNHNN and SYGVQD (reference sequence). V was pared by 3 bases and J by 4 bases, with 3 bases of the junction left unmatched. The CDR3 sequence: CASSDSGGAPDTQYF. The CDR3 coding sequence is TGCGCCAGCAGTGATAGCGGGGGGGCTCCAGATACGCAGTATTTT.

The chain is built from TRBV18 and TRBJ2-3; D might be TRBD2 (6 bases). Germline V CDR1 and CDR2: KGHSH, LQKENI. Deletions cut 4 bases from V and 1 base from J, with 12 bases between. This CDR3 has 15 residues. The CDR3 loop reads CASSLTGGGTDTQYF. Here the CDR3 DNA reads TGTGCCAGCTCACTGACGGGCGGGGGCACAGATACGCAGTATTTT.

This chain uses TRBV21-1 with TRBJ2-3; the listed D gene, TRBD2, was not tested against the DNA. TRBV21-1 is classified as a pseudogene. The CDR3 is 18 amino acids. CDR3 residues: CASSKGAEGGGPTDTQYF. CDR3 DNA: TGTGCCAGCAGCAAAGGGGCCGAGGGGGGAGGGCCCACAGATACGCAGTATTTT.

The chain joins TRBV9 to TRBJ2-2, with D possibly TRBD1 on 6 matching bases. The CDR3 spans 14 residues. CDR1 and CDR2 from the germline V gene are SGDLS and YYNGEE. Between the trimmed V and J ends, which lost 0 bases and 7 bases, there was a span of 10 bases. In DNA form, the CDR3 reads TGTGCCAGCAGCGTAGTGCAGGGGAACGGGGAGCTGTTTTTT. Translation gives CASSVVQGNGELFF.

This rearrangement joins TRBV7-6 to TRBJ2-7; 9 bases match TRBD1. Germline CDR1 and CDR2: SGHVS and FNYEAQ. The CDR3 spans 13 residues. Trimming took 8 bases from V and 4 from J; bases not matched to a gene: 6. CDR3 loop: CASVGQGEYEQYF. The CDR3, as DNA: TGTGCCAGCGTGGGACAGGGAGAGTACGAGCAGTACTTC.